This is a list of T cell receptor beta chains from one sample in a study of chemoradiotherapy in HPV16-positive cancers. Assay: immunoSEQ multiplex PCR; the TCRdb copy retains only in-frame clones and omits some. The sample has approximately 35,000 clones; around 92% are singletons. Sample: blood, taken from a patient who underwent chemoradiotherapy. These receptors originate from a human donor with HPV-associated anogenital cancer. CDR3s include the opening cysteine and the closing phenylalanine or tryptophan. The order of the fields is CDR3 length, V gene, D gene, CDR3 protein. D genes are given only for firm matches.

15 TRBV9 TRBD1 CASSATQTGSHEQYF
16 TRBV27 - CASSLSAETSTDTQYF
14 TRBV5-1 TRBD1 CASSLAGTVREQYF
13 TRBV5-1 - CASSRGVSQPQHF
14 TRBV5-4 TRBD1 CASSWDRRSYEQYF
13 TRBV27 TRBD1 CASRQTGEGIQYF
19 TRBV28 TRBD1 CASGFSVWGQGRPWDGYTF
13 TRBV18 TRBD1 CASSHLQGSGYTF
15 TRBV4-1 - CASSHGGFPYNEQFF
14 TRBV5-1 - CASSFTGSGNTIYF
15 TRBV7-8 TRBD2 CASSPPRGGTDTQYF
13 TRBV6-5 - CASSYSGMDGYTF
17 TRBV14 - CASSHIGFEATNEKLFF
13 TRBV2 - CASRKDGGNGYTF
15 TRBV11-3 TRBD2 CASTLPRGGDGELFF
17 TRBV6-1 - CASSEADGRSGANVLTF
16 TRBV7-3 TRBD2 CASSPNSGGQTDTQYF
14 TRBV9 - CASSADGGVVGYTF
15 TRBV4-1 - CASSPRTVRNYGYTF
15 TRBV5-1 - CASSLAGQIKETQYF
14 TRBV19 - CASSIGILWEKLFF
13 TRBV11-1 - CASSLDRNTEAFF
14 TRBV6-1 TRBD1 CASSYDRGRNEQYF
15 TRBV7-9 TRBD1 CASSSYPDRGDGYTF
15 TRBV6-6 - CASSYSRLNNSPLHF
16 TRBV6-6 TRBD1 CASSYARQGQSYEQYF
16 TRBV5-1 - CASRGLRDGYNSPLHF
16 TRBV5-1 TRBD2 CASRGSSGGVTGELFF
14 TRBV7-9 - CASRGQRYTGELFF
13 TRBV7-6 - CASPGPGGETQYF
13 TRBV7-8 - CASSSSITGELFF
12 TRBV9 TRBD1 CASSKGAGEQFF
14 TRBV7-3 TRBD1 CASSLGRGHTEAFF
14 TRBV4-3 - CASSHTAGGEKLFF
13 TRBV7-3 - CASSPGRQNEQFF
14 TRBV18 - CASSWGKPYNEQFF
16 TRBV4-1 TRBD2 CASSRYLTSLQETQYF
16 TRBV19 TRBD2 CATHLAGGLNTDTQYF
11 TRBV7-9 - CASSLLDTQYF
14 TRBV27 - CASSLGGAYNEQFF
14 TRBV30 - CAWGALPRPNTQYF
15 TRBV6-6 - CASSESGLSYNEQFF
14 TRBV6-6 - CASSIGRSGYGYTF
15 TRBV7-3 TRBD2 CASSLIGGGADTQYF
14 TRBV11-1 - CASSLRSTNEKLFF
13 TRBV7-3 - CASSLRSGTEAFF
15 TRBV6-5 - CASSYWQTNTGELFF
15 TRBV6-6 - CASSRTAPGRETQYF
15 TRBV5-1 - CASSLGPGTNSPLHF
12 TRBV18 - CASSPSNEKLFF
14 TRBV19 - CASSDPGQTYGYTF
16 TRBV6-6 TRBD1 CASSYSAGTGGTEAFF
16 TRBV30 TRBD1 CAWSAGTGVTLDTQYF
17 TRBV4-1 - CASSQGIAGTNLREQFF
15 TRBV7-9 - CASSLALGVHTEAFF
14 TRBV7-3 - CASSFGAGNTEAFF
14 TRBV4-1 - CASSQAEGYEKLFF
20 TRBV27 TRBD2 CASKSLLAGGPYSATDTQYF
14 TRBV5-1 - CASSFGAGGQGYTF